This T cell receptor beta chain stems from a study of control samples from healthy donors and cancer patients. The germline V gene encodes CDR1 KGHDR and CDR2 SFDVKD. V lost 3 bases and J lost 7, with 10 bases in between. The CDR3 extends over 13 amino acids. TCRdb keeps only in-frame clones here, not all; method: immunoSEQ multiplex PCR. The sample shows fewer than 70,000 clones, around 84% of them seen only once. Sample: PBMCs. This TCR came from a woman aged 50 to 60 with lung cancer. The chain joins TRBV24-1 to TRBJ2-3, with D possibly matching TRBD2 (5 bases). This chain's CDR3 is CATSDNLANTQYF. The CDR3 nucleotides are TGTGCCACCAGTGATAACCTAGCAAATACGCAGTATTTT.